The 20 T cell receptor beta chains below come from one sample, sequenced in a study of T cell responses to AZD1222 COVID-19 vaccine. The data were produced by immunoSEQ multiplex PCR, yet TCRdb's version contains in-frame clones alone and is incomplete. The sample records 140,000 to 150,000 clones, more than 85% being singletons. Specimen: peripheral blood, collected after recovery from COVID-19. Receptor source: an adult who had recovered from COVID-19.

This chain joins TRBV6-5 and TRBJ2-7, with D possibly called TRBD1 or TRBD2 (6 bases each). Germline CDR1 is MNHEY and CDR2 is SVGAGI. The CDR3 covers 15 residues. The germline V and J ends were trimmed by 7 bases and 5 bases, with 21 bases remaining between them. CDR3 coding DNA: TGTGCCAGCATGGGGGGTCAACAGGGATTCGACGAGCAGTACTTC. This gives the protein CASMGGQQGFDEQYF.

This chain connects TRBV30 to TRBJ1-5, with D possibly TRBD1 on 6 matching bases. The CDR3 runs 15 residues. CDR1 and CDR2 from the germline V gene are GTSNPN and SVGIG (reference sequence). The V end was cut by 0 bases, the J end by 3 bases, with 12 bases between. The CDR3 DNA sequence: TGTGCCTGGAGTGTACGCAGGGGACTCAATCAGCCCCAGCATTTT. This translates into CAWSVRRGLNQPQHF.

This clone is a singleton in its sample. The V gene is TRBV18, the J gene TRBJ2-7, with D perhaps given as TRBD1 or TRBD2 (5 bases each). The CDR3 is 14 amino acids. V was clipped by 2 bases and J by 4 bases, with 12 bases between them. The germline gives CDR1 KGHSH, CDR2 LQKENI. The CDR3 loop reads CASSPGAGGYEQYF. The CDR3 nucleotides read TGTGCCAGCTCACCAGGGGCAGGAGGTTACGAGCAGTACTTC.

Here the CDR3 reads CSARHEYEQYF. As DNA, the CDR3 is TGCAGTGCTAGACACGAATACGAGCAGTACTTC. The V call is TRBV20-1, the J call TRBJ2-7; no clear D. Trimming removed 2 bases at V and 4 bases at J, with 6 bases between. This CDR3 comprises 11 residues. The germline V gene encodes CDR1 DFQATT and CDR2 SNEGSKA (reference sequence).

V and J are TRBV6-6 and TRBJ2-7; a possible D gene is TRBD1 (5 bases). The length of the CDR3 is 12 residues. Looked up from germline, CDR1 is MNHNY and CDR2 is SVGAGI (reference sequence). Deletions cut 5 bases from V and 3 bases from J, with 8 bases between. The DNA of the CDR3 is TGTGCCAGCAGTGGACAACACTACGAGCAGTACTTC. Its translation is CASSGQHYEQYF.

The V gene is TRBV12-3 or TRBV12-4, the J gene TRBJ1-1; D unclear. CDR3 length: 13 amino acids. Between the trimmed V and J ends, which lost 1 base and 1 base, there was a span of 4 bases. The CDR3 DNA sequence: TGTGCCAGCAGTTTAGAGGAGAACACTGAAGCTTTCTTT. It yields the protein CASSLEENTEAFF.

The V and J genes are TRBV6-5 and TRBJ2-1; 7 nucleotides line up with TRBD2. The CDR3 contains 15 residues. Per the germline V gene, CDR1 is MNHEY and CDR2 is SVGAGI. Trimming removed 6 bases from V and 0 bases from J; junction bases left unmatched: 5. The CDR3 loop reads CASRERGSSYNEQFF. CDR3 sequence (DNA): TGTGCCAGCAGGGAGCGGGGAAGCTCCTACAATGAGCAGTTCTTC.

This rearrangement joins TRBV28 to TRBJ1-4; 9 nucleotides line up with TRBD1. Germline V gene lookup returns CDR1 MDHEN and CDR2 SYDVKM. The J segment lost 0 bases and the V segment lost 6 bases, leaving 17 bases of the junction unmatched. This CDR3 has 20 residues. In DNA, the CDR3 is TGTGCCAGCAGAAAATACCACCCGGGACAGGGTTCCGCAACTAATGAAAAACTGTTTTTT. It translates to CASRKYHPGQGSATNEKLFF.

This clone has a handful of counts. The J gene is TRBJ1-5, the V gene TRBV6-6; D call uncertain. Per germline, CDR1 MNHNY and CDR2 SVGAGI (reference sequence). This CDR3 region has 12 residues. V was cut by 0 bases and J by 6 bases, with 3 bases left in between. The DNA of the CDR3 is TGTGCCAGCAGTTACTCAGCTCAGCCCCAGCATTTT. Amino acid sequence: CASSYSAQPQHF.

The chain is built from TRBV27 and TRBJ2-1; the match to TRBD2 covers 8 bases. This CDR3 is 14 amino acids long. Germline V lookup: CDR1 MNHEY, CDR2 SMNVEV (reference sequence). Losses at the gene ends were 3 bases for V and 7 bases for J; bases not matched to a gene: 5. The CDR3 loop is CASSLIASGNEQFF. As DNA, the CDR3 is TGTGCCAGCAGTTTGATCGCTAGCGGGAATGAGCAGTTCTTC.

This clone was seen once. The genes are TRBV28 and TRBJ2-5; 7 bases map to TRBD2. The CDR3 covers 16 residues. V lost 5 bases to trimming and J lost 4 bases; unmatched junction nucleotides: 13. CDR1 and CDR2 from the germline V gene are MDHEN and SYDVKM. CDR3 region: CASSHYSGEGSETQYF. The CDR3 DNA reads as TGTGCCAGCAGTCATTACAGCGGGGAGGGATCAGAGACCCAGTACTTC.

The chain employs TRBV9 and TRBJ2-7; D might be TRBD1 (6 bases). V was clipped by 3 bases and J by 0 bases, with 10 bases between them. The CDR3 totals 14 residues. The germline V gene encodes CDR1 SGDLS and CDR2 YYNGEE. The CDR3 bases are TGTGCCAGCAGCGGGAGAGGGGGCTCCTACGAGCAGTACTTC. It codes for CASSGRGGSYEQYF.

V gene TRBV6-5 combines with J gene TRBJ1-3; D gene uncertain. CDR1 is MNHEY, CDR2 SVGAGI, per germline. The germline V and J ends were trimmed by 2 bases and 2 bases, with 10 bases remaining between them. CDR3 length equals 15 residues. This chain's CDR3 is CASSYNPGPGNTIYF. Here the CDR3 DNA reads TGTGCCAGCAGTTACAACCCTGGTCCTGGAAACACCATATATTTT.

The chain carries TRBV27 and TRBJ2-7, with D possibly matching TRBD1 (6 bases). CDR3 length: 14 amino acids. With 3 bases removed from V and 3 bases from J, the gap between germline ends came to 12 bases. Per germline, CDR1 MNHEY and CDR2 SMNVEV (reference sequence). CDR3 in amino acids: CASSFYGDNYEQYF. For the CDR3, the DNA is TGTGCCAGCAGTTTCTACGGGGACAACTACGAGCAGTACTTC.

In nucleotides, the CDR3 is TGTGCCAGCAGCCAGTCAACGGTTACCTACGAGCAGTACTTC. The encoded protein is CASSQSTVTYEQYF. The chain has TRBV3-1 (or the pseudogene TRBV3-2) and TRBJ2-7, with D unclear. Deletions cut 3 bases from V and 2 bases from J, with 11 bases between. Germline V gene data show CDR1 as LGHDT and CDR2 as YNNKEL (reference sequence). CDR3 length: 14 residues.

The rearrangement links TRBV5-5 to TRBJ1-4, with D unresolved. V lost 3 bases and J lost 0, with 6 bases in between. The V gene's germline CDR1 is SGHKS and CDR2 YYEKEE (reference sequence). This CDR3 is 14 amino acids long. CDR3 coding DNA: TGTGCCAGCAGCTCGACTGCAACTAATGAAAAACTGTTTTTT. Its translation is CASSSTATNEKLFF. Looking up the rest from reference TRBV5-5 and TRBJ1-4 gives the full variable domain: DAGVTQSPTHLIKTRGQQVTLRCSPISGHKSVSWYQQVLGQGPQFIFQYYEKEERGRGNFPDRFSARQFPNYSSELNVNALLLGDSALYLCASSSTATNEKLFFGSGTQLSVL.

This sequence joins TRBV27 and TRBJ2-3; TRBD2 might be the D (6 bases). The V gene's germline CDR1 is MNHEY and CDR2 SMNVEV (reference sequence). V lost 1 base to trimming and J lost 0 bases, with 8 bases between them. This CDR3 comprises 15 residues. CDR3 coding DNA: TGTGCCAGCAGTTTATTGCGGGAAAGCACAGATACGCAGTATTTT. This sequence encodes CASSLLRESTDTQYF.

The genes are TRBV5-1 and TRBJ2-7; the D is unclear. Trimming took off 4 bases at V and 3 bases at J, with 14 bases between the two ends. The CDR3 has 14 amino acids. The germline gives CDR1 SGHRS, CDR2 YFSETQ. CDR3 nucleotides: TGCGCCAGCAGCGCCCGGGTCTCAAGCTACGAGCAGTACTTC. This translates into CASSARVSSYEQYF.

This rearrangement joins TRBV19 to TRBJ1-1, with D possibly TRBD1 on 6 matching bases. Germline lookup yields CDR1 LNHDA and CDR2 SQIVND (reference sequence). This CDR3 comprises 12 residues. Between the trimmed V and J ends, which lost 6 bases and 5 bases, there was a span of 10 bases. This CDR3 is CASRAGETEAFF. The CDR3 bases are TGTGCCAGTAGGGCAGGGGAAACTGAAGCTTTCTTT.

This rearrangement joins TRBV27 to TRBJ1-1; 7 bases agree with TRBD1. CDR3 length equals 17 residues. Trimming at V came to 2 bases and at J to 5 bases, leaving 14 bases not matched to a gene. Looked up from germline, CDR1 is MNHEY and CDR2 is SMNVEV (reference sequence). The CDR3 DNA sequence: TGTGCCAGCAGTTTACCCCCGGGACAGAGGCCAGGAACTGAAGCTTTCTTT. This encodes CASSLPPGQRPGTEAFF.